The 8 T cell receptor beta chains below were found in one sample sequenced in a study of blood T cell repertoires in COVID-19. The assay was immunoSEQ multiplex PCR, and TCRdb's table has in-frame clones only and misses some. The sample holds about 160,000 clones, approximately 95% seen once. The sample taken for sequencing was peripheral blood. The receptors here all came from a woman in her 50s with acute or convalescent COVID-19.

This chain links TRBV28 with TRBJ2-7; 9 bases match TRBD1. Germline V gene data show CDR1 as MDHEN and CDR2 as SYDVKM. This CDR3 contains 16 residues. V lost 5 bases, J lost 7 bases, and 15 bases stayed unmatched. The CDR3 bases are TGTGCCAGCAGTCTTTCCGGGACAGGGAGTGATGAGGAGCAGTACTTC. Translation: CASSLSGTGSDEEQYF.

V and J are TRBV29-1 and TRBJ1-6; the match to TRBD1 covers 8 bases. This CDR3 contains 16 residues. After removal of 2 bases from V and 2 bases from J, the junction contained 5 bases not matched to a gene. Germline CDR1 reads SQVTM; CDR2 reads ANQGSEA. The DNA of the CDR3 is TGCAGCGTTGAACTGGACAGGGTGGCCTATAATTCACCCCTCCACTTT. This codes for CSVELDRVAYNSPLHF.

The J gene is TRBJ1-1, the V gene TRBV7-9; D may be TRBD1 (6 bases). The germline V gene has CDR1 SEHNR and CDR2 FQNEAQ (reference sequence). Trimming took off 6 bases at V and 4 bases at J, with 9 bases between the two ends. This CDR3 spans 12 amino acids. The CDR3 spells CASSRGGTEAFF. The CDR3 DNA is TGTGCCAGCAGTAGGGGGGGCACTGAAGCTTTCTTT.

The CDR3 nucleotides read TGCGCCAGCAGCTCCCCGGGACAGGGGCCAAACTATGGCTACACCTTC. Translating it yields CASSSPGQGPNYGYTF. This chain links TRBV5-1 with TRBJ1-2; 10 nucleotides align to TRBD1. Germline assignment: CDR1 SGHRS and CDR2 YFSETQ. The CDR3 totals 16 residues. Trimming took 3 bases from V and 2 from J; bases not matched to a gene: 7.

The rearrangement links TRBV12-3 or TRBV12-4 to TRBJ1-1; the D is unclear. This CDR3 region has 13 residues. V was pared by 6 bases and J by 1 base, with 9 bases between. CDR3 in DNA: TGTGCCAGCAGGTACTCCGCGAACACTGAAGCTTTCTTT. Its translation: CASRYSANTEAFF.

This sequence joins TRBV3-1 (or the pseudogene TRBV3-2) and TRBJ1-6; no reliable D call. Trimming removed 1 base from V and 7 bases from J, with 11 bases in between. The CDR3 contains 15 residues. Germline V CDR1 and CDR2: LGHDT, YNNKEL (reference sequence). CDR3 protein: CASSQAGNGNSPLHF. The CDR3 region has the DNA TGTGCCAGCAGCCAAGCCGGGAACGGGAATTCACCCCTCCACTTT.

The chain carries TRBV7-2 and TRBJ2-2; 13 bases align to TRBD2. CDR1 and CDR2 (germline): SGHTA, FQGNSA. CDR3 length: 17 residues. V was clipped by 4 bases and J by 6 bases; unmatched bases: 8. In DNA, the CDR3 is TGTGCCAGCAGCTCACAATGGACTAGCGGGAGTTCCGGGGAGCTGTTTTTT. This gives the protein CASSSQWTSGSSGELFF.

V usage is TRBV4-2 and J usage is TRBJ1-2; 7 nucleotides match TRBD1. This CDR3 spans 17 amino acids. Germline V CDR1 and CDR2: LGHNA, YNFKEQ. V was pared by 4 bases and J by 4 bases, with 15 bases of the junction left unmatched. CDR3 bases: TGTGCCAGCAGCCCGGGAGTCCGGGAGACAGGGACCTATGGCTACACCTTC. Translation gives CASSPGVRETGTYGYTF.